This T cell receptor (beta chain) was profiled in a study of blood T cell repertoires in COVID-19. The overall study: Acute and convalescent COVID-19 samples came from the United States, Italy and Spain. Nucleic acid was either cDNA or gDNA, and it came from T cells, B-cell-depleted T cells, or PBMCs.

Produced via immunoSEQ multiplex PCR; TCRdb's table is partial and in-frame only. The table has about 200,000 clones, 82% seen once. Followed longitudinally, the Seattle patients had been enrolled during active infection. V was pared by 2 bases and J by 7 bases, with 4 bases of the junction left unmatched. The germline gives CDR1 KGHSH, CDR2 LQKENI. The CDR3 covers 15 residues. This TCR was sampled from a woman older than 75 with COVID-19, enrolled during active disease. The sequencing sample was made of peripheral blood. The gene calls are TRBV18 and TRBJ1-6; 8 bases are a match to TRBD1. The CDR3 spells CASSPDRTGNSPLHF. CDR3 in DNA: TGTGCCAGCTCACCAGATCGGACAGGGAATTCACCCCTCCACTTT. The full variable domain, with the rest looked up from reference TRBV18 and TRBJ1-6, is NAGVMQNPRHLVRRRGQEARLRCSPMKGHSHVYWYRQLPEEGLKFMVYLQKENIIDESGMPKERFSAEFPKEGPSILRIQQVVRGDSAAYFCASSPDRTGNSPLHFGNGTRLTVT.